The following is a T cell receptor (beta chain) sequence with its context. CDR3 size: 16 residues. CDR1 is SGHRS, CDR2 YFSETQ, per germline. V dropped 0 bases and J dropped 4; count of bases not matched to a gene: 5. Using immunoSEQ multiplex PCR, the repertoire was profiled, and TCRdb retains in-frame clones only, with some absent. The table includes roughly 25,000 clones, 78% detected once. The data belong to a study of preoperative IRX-2 immunotherapy in early breast cancer. Regarding treatment: preoperative locoregional IRX-2 cytokine immunotherapy. Patients received preoperative, locoregional IRX-2 cytokine immunotherapy in a phase Ib study.

The chain links TRBV5-1 to TRBJ2-3, with 10 bases identical to TRBD2. The sequencing here drew on lymph node tissue, taken before IRX-2 immunotherapy. This receptor was identified in a human donor with breast cancer. In DNA form, the CDR3 reads TGCGCCAGCAGCTTGGAAGCGGGGGGGATCTCAGATACGCAGTATTTT. Amino acid sequence: CASSLEAGGISDTQYF.